A selection of T cell receptor beta chains follows, all from one sample in a study of T cell responses to AZD1222 COVID-19 vaccine. TCRdb's copy holds only in-frame clones and misses some; the assay was immunoSEQ multiplex PCR. Of about 160,000 clones listed, approximately 94% were seen once; the top ten hold approximately 4.8%. The material sequenced was peripheral blood, taken 28 days after the second AZD1222 dose. These receptors all stem from an adult who received the AZD1222 COVID-19 vaccine. The CDR3 runs from the conserved cysteine through the conserved F or W. D genes are given only for firm matches. Clone size, where shown, is once, few, many, or a class for clones that have expanded.

D gene	J gene	clone size	V gene	CDR3 DNA	CDR3 protein
TRBD2	TRBJ2-1	.	TRBV6-5	TGTGCCAGCAGTTCCCTAGCGGGAGGGTACAATGAGCAGTTCTTC	CASSSLAGGYNEQFF
.	TRBJ1-2	.	TRBV11-2	TGTGCCAGCAGCTCGGACAGCCTTTATGGCTACACCTTC	CASSSDSLYGYTF
.	TRBJ2-1	.	TRBV7-2	TGTGCCAGCAGAAGGGAGGCTACGGGGCCCCCCTTTGGGCCGGGTGAGCAGTTCTTC	CASRREATGPPFGPGEQFF
TRBD2	TRBJ2-7	.	TRBV5-1	TGCGCCAGCAGCGACGTGACTAGCGGGCCATACGAGCAGTACTTC	CASSDVTSGPYEQYF
.	TRBJ2-7	.	TRBV11-2	TGTGCCAGCAGCTTAGGTCCTTCCTACGAGCAGTACTTC	CASSLGPSYEQYF
TRBD2	TRBJ2-3	.	TRBV18	TGTGCCAGCTCACCAGGGCTACTAGCGGGAGTCACAGATACGCAGTATTTT	CASSPGLLAGVTDTQYF
TRBD1	TRBJ1-5	.	TRBV10-1	TGCGCCAGCAGTTCGGACAGGGATAGCAATCAGCCCCAGCATTTT	CASSSDRDSNQPQHF
.	TRBJ1-1	.	TRBV5-1	TGCGCCAGCAGCTTGGGCCTCACATGGGGGGGCATGAACACTGAAGCTTTCTTT	CASSLGLTWGGMNTEAFF
TRBD2	TRBJ2-1	.	TRBV11-2	TGTGCCAGCAGGGGCCCTTTCGGCGGGAGACGCGACAATGAGCAGTTCTTC	CASRGPFGGRRDNEQFF
.	TRBJ1-2	once	TRBV30	TGTGCCTGGAGTGTAGTGGGGCTCTTAGGCTATGGCTACACCTTC	CAWSVVGLLGYGYTF
.	TRBJ1-3	.	TRBV7-8	TGTGCCAGCAGCTTGGGCGGACTGAACTCTGGAAACACCATATATTTT	CASSLGGLNSGNTIYF
TRBD1	TRBJ2-1	.	TRBV19	TGTGCCGCAAACCGGGACAGGGGGGCTAATGAGCAGTTCTTC	CAANRDRGANEQFF
.	TRBJ1-6	.	TRBV15	TGTGCCACCAGCAGAGTAGGCGGAGAGAGACATCACTTT	CATSRVGGERHHF
.	TRBJ2-3	.	TRBV11-3	TGTGCCAGCAGCCCCCAGGGTGGCGGGATATCTTTT	CASSPQGGGISF
.	TRBJ1-3	once	TRBV6-5	TGTGCCAGCAGTTACTCGGACAGCTTCTCTGGAAACACCATATATTTT	CASSYSDSFSGNTIYF
.	TRBJ1-4	.	TRBV5-1	TGCGCCAGCAGCTTGGCTGGGAATGAAAAACTGTTTTTT	CASSLAGNEKLFF
.	TRBJ2-1	.	TRBV6-5	TGTGCCAGCAGTTACTCCGTAGGGAATGAGCAGTTCTTC	CASSYSVGNEQFF
.	TRBJ2-7	.	TRBV28	TGTGCCAGCAGTTCCGGGGACCCCTACGAGCAGTACTTC	CASSSGDPYEQYF
.	TRBJ1-1	.	TRBV18	TGTGCCAGCTCACCGTTCCCAGGCATGAACACTGAAGCTTTCTTT	CASSPFPGMNTEAFF
.	TRBJ2-7	.	TRBV28	TGTGCCAGCAGTTTCGCGGGACGGAGCTCCTACGAGCAGTACTTC	CASSFAGRSSYEQYF
.	TRBJ2-1	.	TRBV4-2	TGTGCCAGCAGCCAAGAAGATGAGCAGTTCTTC	CASSQEDEQFF
.	TRBJ1-2	.	TRBV5-1	TGCGCCAGCAGCTTGACGGAGACTAACTATGGCTACACCTTC	CASSLTETNYGYTF
.	TRBJ2-5	.	TRBV6-5	TGTGCCAGCACGCGTCTTCGGGAAGAGACCCAGTACTTC	CASTRLREETQYF
TRBD2	TRBJ2-7	.	TRBV23-1	TGCGCCAGCAGTCAAGCGACGGGACTAGCGGGAGTGTGCGAGCAGTACTTC	CASSQATGLAGVCEQYF
.	TRBJ2-3	.	TRBV7-2	TGTGCCAGCAGCCGCACAGATACGCAGTATTTT	CASSRTDTQYF
.	TRBJ1-1	.	TRBV7-8	TGTGCCAGCAGCCGTAACGGGAACACTGAAGCTTTCTTT	CASSRNGNTEAFF
.	TRBJ2-7	.	TRBV9	TGTGCCAGCAGCCCAAGGTCGGGAATCTCCTACGAGCAGTACTTC	CASSPRSGISYEQYF
TRBD1	TRBJ1-2	once	TRBV3-1/TRBV3-2	TGTGCCAGCAGCCAAGCAGGGGGCTCTGGCTACACCTTC	CASSQAGGSGYTF
TRBD1	TRBJ1-1	.	TRBV5-4	TGTGCCAGCAGCTTGGCGACAGGGGGAAACACTGAAGCTTTCTTT	CASSLATGGNTEAFF
.	TRBJ1-1	.	TRBV15	TGTGCCACCAGCAGTGAGGGCTGGGGGACTGAAGCTTTCTTT	CATSSEGWGTEAFF
.	TRBJ1-1	.	TRBV4-1	TGCGCCAGCAGACAGAACCCTCCCCGGGGGGGCTTGAACACTGAAGCTTTCTTT	CASRQNPPRGGLNTEAFF
.	TRBJ1-2	.	TRBV6-5	TGTGCCAGCGGGGGGGGCGCCAACTATGGCTACACCTTC	CASGGGANYGYTF
.	TRBJ1-2	few	TRBV7-9	TGTGCCAGCAGCCTAACACAGCCTCGACAGGTCTATGGCTACACCTTC	CASSLTQPRQVYGYTF
TRBD2	TRBJ2-7	once	TRBV18	TGTGCCAGCTCTACGACGGCGGGGGTGCGAGAGCAGTACTTC	CASSTTAGVREQYF
.	TRBJ2-3	.	TRBV30	TGTGCCTGGAGTCCAGGCCCAGATACGCAGTATTTT	CAWSPGPDTQYF
.	TRBJ2-7	.	TRBV6-5	TGTGCCAGCTCTGGAAGGCACTACGAGCAGTACTTC	CASSGRHYEQYF
.	TRBJ2-1	.	TRBV11-2	TGTGCCAGCACCCTAGGGGTCCTCGAGGCCGATGAGCAGTTCTTC	CASTLGVLEADEQFF
.	TRBJ1-6	.	TRBV7-9	TGTGCCAGCCGCGGCAGGGACAATTCACCCCTCCACTTT	CASRGRDNSPLHF
TRBD1	TRBJ1-2	.	TRBV30	TGTGCCTCGCAAACCTGGGACAGGGGATCATGGTATGGCTACACCTTC	CASQTWDRGSWYGYTF